The entry below describes one TCR beta chain. This sample is part of a study of shared clonotypes between healthy human individuals. Sequencing was performed with immunoSEQ multiplex PCR; in TCRdb, only in-frame clones are kept and a portion is missing. The sample has about 1,800,000 clones, approximately 94% seen once. Trimming took 2 bases from V and 11 from J, leaving 12 bases between them. The CDR3 is 12 amino acids. CDR1 is MRHNA, CDR2 SNTAGT, per germline. CD45RO-negative cells were positively selected for CCR7, leaving out terminally differentiated effector memory CD45RA+ cells. The sequencing sample was made of naive CD8+ T cells sorted from blood. The clonotype comes from a man between 18 and 35 years old in good health. J is TRBJ1-1 and V is TRBV6-4; tentative D call: TRBD1 (5 bases). The CDR3 bases are TGTGCCAGCAGTGACGGTGGGGCGAGTGCTTTCTTT. Amino acids: CASSDGGASAFF.